The next 4 T cell receptor beta chains were all read from a single sample in a study of beta chain features in type 1 diabetes. The study's findings and limits: Among all four CD4+ subsets, Type 1 diabetes patients had TCRB CDR3s that were moderately but significantly shorter.

As every portion of the isolated RNA was reverse transcribed, the sequencing read expressed TCRB transcripts. The data were produced by immunoSEQ multiplex PCR, yet TCRdb's version contains in-frame clones alone and is incomplete. The sample contains under 300,000 clones, around 25% of which appear only once. Their target antigens are unknown. The sample comprised naive CD4+ T cells from blood. These receptor sequences come from a woman under 40 with type 1 diabetes.

This chain joins TRBV13 and TRBJ2-2; 11 bases fit TRBD2. CDR3 length equals 17 residues. V lost 5 bases to trimming and J lost 6 bases; unmatched junction nucleotides: 11. From germline, CDR1 is PRHDT and CDR2 FYEKMQ (reference sequence). CDR3 amino acids: CASSPLAGGLLAGELFF. The CDR3 nucleotides read TGTGCCAGCAGCCCCCTAGCGGGAGGTCTCCTTGCCGGGGAGCTGTTTTTT.

This chain links TRBV4-1 with TRBJ2-3, with TRBD2 matching 8 bases. This CDR3 spans 16 amino acids. CDR1 is MGHRA, CDR2 YSYEKL, per germline. The ends lost 1 base at V and 2 bases at J; junction bases unmatched: 5. CDR3 residues: CASSQVVLADTDTQYF. In nucleotides, the CDR3 is TGCGCCAGCAGCCAAGTCGTACTAGCGGACACAGATACGCAGTATTTT.

V and J are TRBV15 and TRBJ2-1, with TRBD2 matching 7 bases. The CDR3 spans 16 residues. CDR1 and CDR2 from the germline V gene are LNHNV and YYDKDF (reference sequence). V gave up 1 base and J gave up 4 bases; unmatched junction bases: 7. The CDR3: CATSRGGGSGYNEQFF. Written as DNA, the CDR3 is TGTGCCACCAGCAGAGGAGGCGGGAGCGGGTACAATGAGCAGTTCTTC. Using reference TRBV15 and TRBJ2-1 for the parts outside the CDR3, the full variable domain is DAMVIQNPRYQVTQFGKPVTLSCSQTLNHNVMYWYQQKSSQAPKLLFHYYDKDFNNEADTPDNFQSRRPNTSFCFLDIRSPGLGDTAMYLCATSRGGGSGYNEQFFGPGTRLTVL.

This clone occurred a few times. The chain links TRBV25-1 to TRBJ2-1; D might be TRBD2 (6 bases). V was clipped by 2 bases and J by 3 bases, with 14 bases between them. Germline-derived CDR1 and CDR2 are MGHDK and SYGVNS. The CDR3 totals 16 residues. This chain's CDR3 is CASSEEAGKGYNEQFF. CDR3 sequence (DNA): TGTGCCAGCAGTGAAGAGGCGGGGAAGGGCTACAATGAGCAGTTCTTC.